This TCR beta chain was profiled in a study of blood T cell repertoires in COVID-19. Study overall: The United States, Italy and Spain provided the acute and convalescent COVID-19 samples.

V lost 2 bases and J lost 1; bases outside the gene matches: 11. Germline V gene lookup returns CDR1 MNHEY and CDR2 SMNVEV (reference sequence). The CDR3 runs 19 residues. Sequenced by immunoSEQ multiplex PCR; TCRdb stores in-frame clones only, minus some. This table holds about 83,000 clones, around 86% found once. This TCR derives from a man at least 80 years old with active or convalescent COVID-19. Sequenced input: peripheral blood. The chain carries TRBV27 and TRBJ2-5; 12 bases agree with TRBD2. The CDR3 is CASSLLSRGLAGSQETQYF. The CDR3 bases are TGTGCCAGCAGTTTACTATCAAGAGGACTAGCGGGGAGCCAAGAGACCCAGTACTTC.